A selection of T cell receptor beta chains follows, all from one sample in a study of identifying expanded T cells in peripheral blood. The assay was immunoSEQ multiplex PCR, and TCRdb's table has in-frame clones only and misses some. The sample lists about 90,000 clones; 75% to 90% were seen once. Sequenced material: blood. These receptors were taken from a person aged 18 to 70 in good health. The CDR3 runs from the conserved cysteine through the conserved F or W. The D gene is left open where the match is weak. Expanded clones are given a class, and other clones once, few, many or no size at all.

TRBV27,few,TRBJ2-5,TRBD1,CASSPLGTGYLGGETQYF,TGTGCCAGCAGTCCTCTCGGGACAGGGTACTTGGGGGGAGAGACCCAGTACTTC
TRBV2,NA,TRBJ1-4,NA,CASSRIATLGEKLFF,TGTGCCAGCTCTCGTATAGCCACCTTGGGGGAAAAACTGTTTTTT
TRBV2,NA,TRBJ2-7,TRBD2,CASSGRRGGTSLYEQYF,TGTGCCAGCAGTGGAAGGCGGGGGGGTACCAGCCTCTACGAGCAGTACTTC
TRBV9,once,TRBJ1-2,NA,CASSVEGFGYTF,TGTGCCAGCAGCGTAGAAGGGTTTGGCTACACCTTC
TRBV5-6,NA,TRBJ1-5,NA,CASSYLRDANQPQHF,TGTGCCAGCAGCTACCTCCGGGACGCTAATCAGCCCCAGCATTTT
TRBV27,NA,TRBJ1-1,NA,CASSLSGVVNTEAFF,TGTGCCAGCAGTTTATCAGGGGTGGTAAACACTGAAGCTTTCTTT
TRBV30,NA,TRBJ1-1,NA,CAWSEIGERTEAFF,TGTGCCTGGAGTGAAATTGGCGAACGGACTGAAGCTTTCTTT
TRBV30,NA,TRBJ1-5,NA,CAWSVSPSSNQPQHF,TGTGCCTGGAGTGTATCCCCGTCTAGCAATCAGCCCCAGCATTTT
TRBV4-1,NA,TRBJ1-2,TRBD1,CASSRLPTGELTYGYTF,TGCGCCAGCAGCCGATTGCCGACAGGGGAACTCACCTATGGCTACACCTTC
TRBV7-9,NA,TRBJ2-7,NA,CASAVISDEQYF,TGTGCCAGCGCGGTTATAAGTGACGAGCAGTACTTC
TRBV10-2,NA,TRBJ1-3,NA,CASSEGSGNTIYF,TGCGCCAGCAGTGAAGGGTCTGGAAACACCATATATTTT
TRBV5-1,NA,TRBJ1-4,NA,CASSLGATNEKLFF,TGCGCCAGCAGCTTAGGTGCAACTAATGAAAAACTGTTTTTT
TRBV13,NA,TRBJ2-7,NA,CASSPGLTYEQYF,TGTGCCAGCAGCCCTGGACTGACCTACGAGCAGTACTTC
TRBV6-5,once,TRBJ1-5,NA,CASKHTVNQPQHF,TGTGCCAGCAAACATACCGTCAATCAGCCCCAGCATTTT
TRBV6-6,NA,TRBJ1-1,NA,CASSYSTGVTEAFF,TGTGCCAGCAGTTACTCGACGGGCGTCACTGAAGCTTTCTTT
TRBV27,NA,TRBJ2-7,NA,CASGRGVEQYF,TGTGCCAGCGGTCGGGGTGTCGAGCAGTACTTC
TRBV9,NA,TRBJ2-7,NA,CASSVATWGGEQYF,TGTGCCAGCAGCGTAGCTACGTGGGGTGGTGAGCAGTACTTC
TRBV7-8,NA,TRBJ1-1,NA,CASSHGGIEAFF,TGTGCCAGCAGTCATGGGGGAATTGAAGCTTTCTTT
TRBV27,NA,TRBJ2-2,NA,CASIGQGVGGPPGELFF,TGTGCCAGCATCGGTCAAGGGGTTGGGGGCCCGCCCGGGGAGCTGTTTTTT
TRBV2,NA,TRBJ1-2,NA,CASSVRSLDGYTF,TGTGCCAGCAGTGTTAGGTCATTGGATGGCTACACCTTC
TRBV7-9,NA,TRBJ1-1,NA,CASSLIANTEAFF,TGTGCCAGCAGCTTAATCGCGAACACTGAAGCTTTCTTT
TRBV5-4,NA,TRBJ2-7,NA,CASSTRWGEQYF,TGTGCCAGCAGCACCCGTTGGGGCGAGCAGTACTTC
TRBV5-4,once,TRBJ1-4,NA,CASSWGAREKLFF,TGTGCCAGCAGCTGGGGGGCGCGGGAAAAACTGTTTTTT
TRBV13,NA,TRBJ2-5,NA,CASRLTGVETQYF,TGTGCCAGCAGGTTAACCGGGGTGGAGACCCAGTACTTC
TRBV5-1,NA,TRBJ2-7,NA,CASSPIAASILGEQYF,TGCGCCAGCAGCCCTATAGCGGCTTCTATCCTGGGCGAGCAGTACTTC
TRBV29-1,NA,TRBJ1-2,NA,CSVVSQKENYGYTF,TGCAGCGTTGTTTCACAGAAAGAAAACTATGGCTACACCTTC
TRBV7-9,NA,TRBJ1-4,NA,CASSLRGFGEKLFF,TGTGCCAGCAGCTTACGGGGGTTTGGAGAAAAACTGTTTTTT
TRBV18,NA,TRBJ1-4,NA,CASCRTTNEKLFF,TGTGCCAGTTGCAGAACAACTAATGAAAAACTGTTTTTT
TRBV5-1,NA,TRBJ2-4,NA,CASSLGDQGGTKNIQYF,TGCGCCAGCAGCCTGGGGGACCAGGGAGGAACCAAAAACATTCAGTACTTC
TRBV18,NA,TRBJ2-3,NA,CASSPRRGARTDTQYF,TGTGCCAGCTCACCACGCAGGGGAGCTCGCACAGATACGCAGTATTTT
TRBV30,NA,TRBJ2-4,NA,CACRVAIAKNIQYF,TGTGCCTGTCGAGTTGCGATAGCCAAAAACATTCAGTACTTC
TRBV7-2,NA,TRBJ2-7,NA,CASSAPGRYYEQYF,TGTGCCAGCAGCGCCCCGGGACGGTACTACGAGCAGTACTTC
TRBV4-3,NA,TRBJ2-3,NA,CASSQAPYRTDTQYF,TGCGCCAGCAGCCAAGCCCCCTACCGCACAGATACGCAGTATTTT
TRBV7-2,NA,TRBJ2-7,NA,CASSLVSYEQYF,TGTGCCAGCAGCTTAGTGTCCTACGAGCAGTACTTC
TRBV29-1,NA,TRBJ1-1,NA,CSVAGTQRAEAFF,TGCAGCGTTGCCGGGACACAAAGGGCTGAAGCTTTCTTT
TRBV27,NA,TRBJ2-7,TRBD1,CASRYRDSIIYEQYF,TGTGCCAGCAGGTACCGGGACAGTATAATCTACGAGCAGTACTTC
TRBV27,NA,TRBJ1-1,NA,CAAGRREGGTEAFF,TGTGCCGCGGGGCGTAGGGAAGGCGGGACTGAAGCTTTCTTT
TRBV7-9,NA,TRBJ1-2,NA,CASSPILRGYGYTF,TGTGCCAGCAGCCCAATACTACGTGGCTATGGCTACACCTTC
TRBV29-1,NA,TRBJ2-5,NA,CSLGRTHQETQYF,TGCAGCCTGGGTAGAACACACCAAGAGACCCAGTACTTC
TRBV19,NA,TRBJ1-2,TRBD1,CASSTRKGALISYTF,TGTGCCAGTAGTACCCGCAAGGGGGCGCTTATTAGCTACACCTTC
TRBV10-1,NA,TRBJ2-2,NA,CASSDNLLGSLAGELFF,TGCGCCAGCAGTGACAACTTGCTAGGTTCCTTGGCCGGGGAGCTGTTTTTT
TRBV7-2,NA,TRBJ1-5,TRBD1,CASSLDGDRAGQPQHF,TGTGCCAGCAGCTTGGATGGGGACAGGGCGGGTCAGCCCCAGCATTTT
TRBV18,NA,TRBJ2-7,NA,CASSPLDWGDEYF,TGTGCCAGCTCACCACTAGACTGGGGCGATGAGTACTTC
TRBV18,NA,TRBJ2-5,NA,CASSPPSGLETQYF,TGTGCCAGCTCACCACCGTCGGGGTTAGAGACCCAGTACTTC
TRBV18,NA,TRBJ2-5,TRBD2,CASSPVGAGKKETQYF,TGTGCCAGCTCACCCGTAGGAGCGGGGAAGAAGGAGACCCAGTACTTC
TRBV2,NA,TRBJ2-2,TRBD2,CASSGTSGLGGELFF,TGTGCCAGCAGCGGGACTAGCGGGCTGGGCGGGGAGCTGTTTTTT
TRBV14,NA,TRBJ2-7,NA,CASSQLREKQYF,TGTGCCAGCAGCCAACTCCGTGAGAAGCAGTACTTC
TRBV4-3,NA,TRBJ1-2,NA,CASSQDARGGVYGYTF,TGCGCCAGCAGCCAAGACGCCCGAGGGGGGGTTTATGGCTACACCTTC
TRBV9,NA,TRBJ1-3,NA,CASSKGFGNTIYF,TGTGCCAGCAGCAAGGGGTTCGGAAACACCATATATTTT
TRBV11-3,NA,TRBJ2-7,NA,CASSLATYEQYF,TGTGCCAGCAGCTTAGCAACGTACGAGCAGTACTTC
TRBV11-1,few,TRBJ1-6,TRBD1,CASSSRTGRGSPLHF,TGTGCCAGCAGCTCAAGGACAGGGCGGGGGTCACCCCTCCACTTT
TRBV7-6,NA,TRBJ1-4,NA,CASSSAARGSNEKLFF,TGTGCCAGCAGCTCCGCGGCGAGGGGATCTAATGAAAAACTGTTTTTT
TRBV7-2,NA,TRBJ2-1,NA,CASSSHQGGNEQFF,TGTGCCAGCAGCTCCCACCAAGGGGGGAATGAGCAGTTCTTC
TRBV4-1,once,TRBJ1-2,TRBD1,CASSQGQTYGYTF,TGCGCCAGCAGCCAGGGACAGACCTATGGCTACACCTTC
TRBV7-2,NA,TRBJ1-5,TRBD1,CASSRGTGGNQPQHF,TGTGCCAGCAGCCGCGGGACAGGAGGCAATCAGCCCCAGCATTTT
TRBV6-5,NA,TRBJ1-1,NA,CASSYSEGTEAFF,TGTGCCAGCAGTTACTCTGAGGGAACTGAAGCTTTCTTT
TRBV4-3,NA,TRBJ2-2,NA,CASSQVNAARATGELFF,TGCGCCAGCAGCCAAGTAAATGCCGCACGTGCCACCGGGGAGCTGTTTTTT